Listed below are T cell receptor beta chains from one sample, sequenced in a study of T cell responses to AZD1222 COVID-19 vaccine. This table comes from immunoSEQ multiplex PCR, and its TCRdb copy is limited to in-frame clones, with some not included. The data contain roughly 180,000 clones, about 90% of them singletons. This material consisted of peripheral blood, taken on day 0 of AZD1222 vaccination. The receptors originated from an adult in good health. Both conserved end residues are part of each CDR3. Each record gives: CDR3 length, J gene, V gene, D gene, clone size, CDR3 DNA, CDR3 protein. The D gene is left open where the match is weak. Size tells how often a clone was seen (once, few, many) or the class of an expanded clone, and some rows leave it out.

20 TRBJ1-2 TRBV2 TRBD1 - TGTGCCAGTCAAGGAAGTTCTAACTGGGACAGATCCTTCACTAACTATGGCTACACCTTC CASQGSSNWDRSFTNYGYTF
19 TRBJ1-5 TRBV5-6 TRBD1 - TGTGCCAGCAGCTTGGGAGGTGACAGGGGGCCGCTTACCCTGCAGCCCCAGCATTTT CASSLGGDRGPLTLQPQHF
12 TRBJ1-2 TRBV5-6 - once TGTGCCAGCAGTTATCAATCGGGTGGCTACACCTTC CASSYQSGGYTF
16 TRBJ1-4 TRBV30 - - TGTGCCTGGAGTGCGTCGAGTGTACTAAACGATGAAAAACTGTTTTTT CAWSASSVLNDEKLFF
15 TRBJ1-1 TRBV4-3 - - TGCGCCAGCAGCCAAGATCCTGCGTATGACACTGAAGCTTTCTTT CASSQDPAYDTEAFF
12 TRBJ2-7 TRBV7-7 - - TGTGCCAGCAGCTTTCCCCACCACGAGCAGTACTTC CASSFPHHEQYF
15 TRBJ2-7 TRBV7-6 TRBD1 - TGTGCCAGCAGCTCAGGACAGGGGCGTTCCTACGAGCAGTACTTC CASSSGQGRSYEQYF
14 TRBJ2-7 TRBV5-1 TRBD1 - TGCGCCAGCAGTTGGGGGACAGGGGCCTACGAGCAGTACTTC CASSWGTGAYEQYF
14 TRBJ2-7 TRBV29-1 - - TGCAGCGTAGTAATTTCTCGGGCCCCCTACGAGCAGTACTTC CSVVISRAPYEQYF
15 TRBJ2-7 TRBV6-5 TRBD1 - TGTGCCAGCAGTGACTCCCGGACAGGGTGGAACGAGCAGTACTTC CASSDSRTGWNEQYF
12 TRBJ1-1 TRBV5-1 - few TGCGCCAGCAGCCGCAGGGACACTGAAGCTTTCTTT CASSRRDTEAFF
15 TRBJ2-3 TRBV6-5 - - TGTGCCAGCAGTTACGACAGCCCGGGCACAGATACGCAGTATTTT CASSYDSPGTDTQYF
16 TRBJ1-5 TRBV30 - - TGTGCCTGGAGTGTGAAACCGGGTCTTAAGAATCAGCCCCAGCATTTT CAWSVKPGLKNQPQHF
15 TRBJ2-1 TRBV19 - - TGTGCCAGTAGTATCGCTCAGGAACTCTACAATGAGCAGTTCTTC CASSIAQELYNEQFF
14 TRBJ1-1 TRBV6-5 - - TGTGCCAGCAGTTACTCGACGGGGGACACTGAAGCTTTCTTT CASSYSTGDTEAFF
16 TRBJ1-1 TRBV5-4 - - TGTGCCAGCAGCTTACCGGGACCAAAGGTGGGCACTGAAGCTTTCTTT CASSLPGPKVGTEAFF
13 TRBJ1-2 TRBV10-3 - - TGTGCCATGCGGGGATCGTCAGATTATGGCTACACCTTC CAMRGSSDYGYTF
16 TRBJ1-3 TRBV7-9 - once TGTGCCAGCAGCTCGAACAGGGATGTAAGTGGAAACACCATATATTTT CASSSNRDVSGNTIYF
15 TRBJ1-4 TRBV15 TRBD1 - TGTGCCACCACGGGACAGTCTGCAACTAATGAAAAACTGTTTTTT CATTGQSATNEKLFF
14 TRBJ1-1 TRBV5-1 - - TGCGCCAGCAGCTTGGCAGGGTCTGGCACTGAAGCTTTCTTT CASSLAGSGTEAFF
14 TRBJ2-1 TRBV11-2 - - TGTGCCAGCAGACGTGGGGGCCCCTACAATGAGCAGTTCTTC CASRRGGPYNEQFF
10 TRBJ1-1 TRBV10-3 - - TGTGCCATCAGGGACACTGAAGCTTTCTTT CAIRDTEAFF
13 TRBJ2-5 TRBV4-3 - - TGCGCCAGCAGCCAAGAGACCAAAGAGACCCAGTACTTC CASSQETKETQYF
15 TRBJ2-5 TRBV2 - - TGTGCCAGCAGTGAAGATGGGCAGGAAGTGGAGACCCAGTACTTC CASSEDGQEVETQYF
12 TRBJ2-7 TRBV29-1 - - TGCAGCGTTGCGACAGGATCCTACGAGCAGTACTTC CSVATGSYEQYF
13 TRBJ2-7 TRBV27 - - TGTGCCAGCAGTTCGGGACGAGCCTACGAGCAGTACTTC CASSSGRAYEQYF
14 TRBJ2-5 TRBV7-2 TRBD2 - TGTGCCAGCAGCTCGGGACTATACCAAGAGACCCAGTACTTC CASSSGLYQETQYF
14 TRBJ1-1 TRBV10-1 TRBD1 - TGCGCCAGCAGACAGACAGGGACGGACACTGAAGCTTTCTTT CASRQTGTDTEAFF
12 TRBJ1-5 TRBV19 - - TGTGCCGGAGGGGTTGGCAATCAGCCCCAGCATTTT CAGGVGNQPQHF
16 TRBJ1-3 TRBV18 - - TGTGCCAGCTCGGCCCAACAGGAGATCTCTGGAAACACCATATATTTT CASSAQQEISGNTIYF
16 TRBJ2-2 TRBV9 TRBD2 - TGTGCCAGCAGCCTCGGACTAGCGGGAGACGCCGGGGAGCTGTTTTTT CASSLGLAGDAGELFF
16 TRBJ1-5 TRBV19 TRBD1 - TGTGCCAGTTCAACAGGGGGTGTATATAGCAATCAGCCCCAGCATTTT CASSTGGVYSNQPQHF
15 TRBJ1-6 TRBV19 - - TGTGCCAGTACTGTGGGAGGGTTGGTGAATTCACCCCTCCACTTT CASTVGGLVNSPLHF
14 TRBJ1-6 TRBV4-3 - few TGCGCCAGCAGCCAAGATGGCGGGGGCCCACCCCTCCACTTT CASSQDGGGPPLHF
12 TRBJ2-7 TRBV5-4 - - TGTGCCAGCAGCTTGGGGGGCTACGAGCAGTACTTC CASSLGGYEQYF
15 TRBJ1-6 TRBV9 - few TGTGCCAGCAGCGTAGCGGGAACCTATAATTCACCCCTCCACTTT CASSVAGTYNSPLHF
13 TRBJ2-1 TRBV7-9 - - TGTGCCAGCAGCTCCACAGGGGGGGGTGAGCAGTTCTTC CASSSTGGGEQFF